What follows describes a single TCR beta chain. The record originates from a study of cytomegalovirus exposure and HLA in healthy donors. V lost 11 bases, J lost 0 bases, and 12 bases stayed unmatched. CDR1 is ENHRY and CDR2 is SYGVKD in the germline V gene. There are 15 residues in the CDR3. PCR amplification relied on 60 Vbeta primers (plus 13 Jbeta primers). TCRdb's table, derived via immunoSEQ multiplex PCR, lists solely in-frame clones and lacks some. In the table there are about 62,000 clones, approximately 89% of which are singletons. Specimen: PBMCs. The rearrangement joins TRBV10-3 to TRBJ1-2, with TRBD1 identical over 7 bases. The source is a man between 18 and 35 years old in good health and CMV-seronegative. The CDR3 sequence: CASQGSTGSNYGYTF. For the CDR3, the DNA is TGTGCCTCCCAGGGCTCGACAGGGTCTAACTATGGCTACACCTTC.